What follows are 26 T cell receptor beta chains derived from one specimen sequenced in a study of blood T cell repertoires in COVID-19. The table came from immunoSEQ multiplex PCR; TCRdb's copy has only in-frame clones and leaves some out. The sample lists over 250,000 clones, around 86% occurring once. Material for sequencing was peripheral blood. The receptors come from a human donor in a cohort sampled during active COVID-19.

The J gene is TRBJ2-7, the V gene TRBV7-2; 10 bases match TRBD1. With 0 bases clipped from V and 4 bases from J, the junction kept 6 bases outside the gene matches. Looked up from germline, CDR1 is SGHTA and CDR2 is FQGNSA. CDR3 length equals 16 residues. CDR3 amino acids: CASSLAGTGVYYEQYF. The CDR3 coding sequence is TGTGCCAGCAGCTTAGCCGGGACAGGGGTGTATTACGAGCAGTACTTC.

This chain connects TRBV7-3 to TRBJ2-1, with D possibly TRBD1 on 5 matching bases. Germline V gene data show CDR1 as SGHTA and CDR2 as FQGTGA. The length of the CDR3 is 16 residues. V lost 5 bases, J lost 0 bases, and 14 bases lay in between. CDR3 in DNA: TGTGCCAGCAGCGTAGGACACCAGAGCTCCTACAATGAGCAGTTCTTC. This translates into CASSVGHQSSYNEQFF.

V is TRBV7-9 and J is TRBJ2-6; no firm D call. CDR1 and CDR2 (germline): SEHNR, FQNEAQ (reference sequence). The CDR3 runs to 13 residues. V shed 7 bases and J shed 1 base, with 5 bases lying between them. The CDR3 DNA sequence: TGTGCCAGCATTGTATCTGGGGCCAACGTCCTGACTTTC. Translation: CASIVSGANVLTF.

The chain uses TRBV4-2 and TRBJ2-3; D not certain. This CDR3 contains 17 residues. V lost 3 bases to trimming and J lost 0 bases, with 16 bases between them. Germline V CDR1 and CDR2: LGHNA, YNFKEQ. The CDR3 DNA sequence: TGTGCCAGCAGCCAGGAACTTCTAGGAACTAGCACAGATACGCAGTATTTT. This codes for CASSQELLGTSTDTQYF.

This clone was counted a single time. The V call is TRBV3-1 (or the pseudogene TRBV3-2), the J call TRBJ1-1; D unresolved. V dropped 1 base and J dropped 1 base, with 13 bases sitting between them. The CDR3 totals 16 residues. Per germline, CDR1 LGHDT and CDR2 YNNKEL (reference sequence). The CDR3 DNA follows: TGTGCCAGCAGCCAAGGGTATCGGAGGAGGAACACTGAAGCTTTCTTT. This encodes CASSQGYRRRNTEAFF.

The chain joins TRBV5-1 to TRBJ2-1, with TRBD1 matching over 12 bases. This CDR3 spans 15 amino acids. J lost 5 bases, V lost 6 bases, and 6 bases had no gene match. Looked up from germline, CDR1 is SGHRS and CDR2 is YFSETQ. The CDR3 protein is CASTWDRGLDNEQFF. As DNA, the CDR3 is TGCGCCAGCACCTGGGACAGGGGGCTCGACAATGAGCAGTTCTTC. Using reference TRBV5-1 and TRBJ2-1 for the parts outside the CDR3, the full variable domain is KAGVTQTPRYLIKTRGQQVTLSCSPISGHRSVSWYQQTPGQGLQFLFEYFSETQRNKGNFPGRFSGRQFSNSRSEMNVSTLELGDSALYLCASTWDRGLDNEQFFGPGTRLTVL.

This clone has a single count. The chain recombines TRBV5-5 with TRBJ2-3, with D uncertain. Trimming took off 3 bases at V and 1 base at J, with 15 bases between the two ends. Germline CDR1 and CDR2: SGHKS and YYEKEE (reference sequence). This CDR3 has 16 residues. CDR3 sequence reads: CASSSNRWSGTDTQYF. In DNA form, the CDR3 reads TGTGCCAGCAGCTCCAACCGGTGGAGCGGCACAGATACGCAGTATTTT.

V is TRBV4-1 and J is TRBJ2-7; 11 bases map to TRBD2. Germline V gene data show CDR1 as MGHRA and CDR2 as YSYEKL. The CDR3 sequence is 17 residues long. V lost 0 bases and J lost 2; bases outside the gene matches: 6. CDR3 residues: CASSQDLAGGLPYEQYF. Written as DNA, the CDR3 is TGCGCCAGCAGCCAAGACTTAGCGGGAGGGCTCCCCTACGAGCAGTACTTC.

V gene TRBV28 combines with J gene TRBJ2-2; unclear D gene. Trimming pared 4 bases from V and 8 bases from J, leaving 8 bases between. Germline V lookup: CDR1 MDHEN, CDR2 SYDVKM. There are 12 residues in the CDR3. The chain's CDR3 is CASSWRSGELFF. The CDR3 DNA follows: TGTGCCAGCAGTTGGAGAAGTGGGGAGCTGTTTTTT.

The V call is TRBV19, the J call TRBJ2-3, with D possibly being TRBD2 (6 bases). Germline V lookup: CDR1 LNHDA, CDR2 SQIVND (reference sequence). The ends were cut back, 6 bases at V and 1 base at J, with 11 bases in the middle. This CDR3 comprises 14 residues. The CDR3 region is CASSVPGGTDTQYF. CDR3 nucleotide sequence: TGTGCCAGTAGCGTTCCGGGAGGCACAGATACGCAGTATTTT.

This clone was seen just once. The genes are TRBV2 and TRBJ1-1, with TRBD1 identical over 8 bases. The length of the CDR3 is 15 residues. V shed 7 bases, J shed 7 bases, and the junction held 14 bases outside the gene matches. The germline V gene encodes CDR1 SNHLY and CDR2 FYNNEI. The CDR3 region has the DNA TGTGCCAGCATTATTGGACAGGGTAGGGGGGGTGAAGCTTTCTTT. Translated, it gives CASIIGQGRGGEAFF.

This chain links TRBV11-3 with TRBJ2-1, with 10 nucleotides matching TRBD2. Germline V CDR1 and CDR2: SGHNT, YENEEA. The J segment lost 9 bases and the V segment lost 5 bases, leaving 7 bases of the junction unmatched. The CDR3 spans 14 residues. The CDR3 coding sequence is TGTGCCAGCAGCCTCATACGGACTAGCGGTGAGCAGTTCTTC. Translated: CASSLIRTSGEQFF.

V and J are TRBV2 and TRBJ2-7, with D possibly TRBD1 on 5 matching bases. This CDR3 is 14 amino acids long. The V end was cut by 8 bases, the J end by 6 bases, with 20 bases between. Germline CDR1 is SNHLY and CDR2 is FYNNEI. CDR3 DNA: TGTGCCAGCTCTATTTTAACAGGATTGGCCGAGCAGTACTTC. This encodes CASSILTGLAEQYF.

The V and J genes are TRBV10-1 and TRBJ2-7, with D perhaps matching TRBD2 (6 bases). Per the germline V gene, CDR1 is WNHNN and CDR2 is SYGVQD (reference sequence). The CDR3 loop spans 15 amino acids. Deletions cut 0 bases from V and 6 bases from J, with 15 bases between. This CDR3 is CASSESRGVYAEQYF. CDR3 sequence (DNA): TGCGCCAGCAGTGAGTCGCGGGGAGTGTACGCCGAGCAGTACTTC.

This clone was observed a handful of times. This chain links TRBV11-2 with TRBJ1-3; weak D call: TRBD1 (6 bases). This CDR3 has 15 amino acids. V was trimmed by 2 bases and J by 2 bases, leaving 10 bases between them. The germline gives CDR1 SGHAT, CDR2 FQNNGV. The CDR3 reads CASSLLSGAGNTIYF. Here the CDR3 DNA reads TGTGCCAGCAGCTTACTATCAGGGGCTGGAAACACCATATATTTT.

This clone has only one observation. V and J are TRBV6-5 and TRBJ2-7; D unclear. V gave up 6 bases and J gave up 0 bases, with 12 bases separating them. This CDR3 region has 14 residues. Germline CDR1 is MNHEY and CDR2 is SVGAGI. CDR3 sequence (DNA): TGTGCCAGCAGCCTTTTCAGATTCTCCTACGAGCAGTACTTC. Its translation is CASSLFRFSYEQYF.

This chain connects TRBV7-2 to TRBJ2-5; 7 bases match TRBD1. After removal of 6 bases from V and 4 bases from J, the junction contained 5 bases not matched to a gene. The germline V gene has CDR1 SGHTA and CDR2 FQGNSA. The CDR3 extends over 13 amino acids. The CDR3 protein is CASSLGTVETQYF. The CDR3 region has the DNA TGTGCCAGCAGTCTGGGGACAGTAGAGACCCAGTACTTC.

The rearrangement links TRBV2 to TRBJ1-2; possible D gene TRBD1, 6 bases. Germline CDR1 and CDR2: SNHLY and FYNNEI. V shed 6 bases and J shed 8 bases, with 13 bases lying between them. This CDR3 is 12 amino acids long. The CDR3 is CASRDRLVGYTF. CDR3 nucleotides: TGTGCCAGCAGGGACAGATTGGTAGGCTACACCTTC.

This clone was detected only a few times. The V and J genes are TRBV6-6 and TRBJ1-2, with 7 bases lining up with TRBD1. The CDR3 has 13 residues. Germline assignment: CDR1 MNHNY and CDR2 SVGAGI (reference sequence). V lost 0 bases and J lost 10; bases outside the gene matches: 5. CDR3 DNA sequence: TGTGCCAGCAGTTACTCCGGGACAGCCTACTACACCTTC. Its protein product is CASSYSGTAYYTF.

The rearrangement joins TRBV3-1 (or the pseudogene TRBV3-2) to TRBJ1-2; no clear D gene. V lost 0 bases and J 8 bases, leaving 7 bases between the germline ends. CDR3 size: 12 residues. Germline lookup yields CDR1 LGHDT and CDR2 YNNKEL (reference sequence). The CDR3 nucleotides read TGTGCCAGCAGCCAAGAAACAGTCGGCTACACCTTC. It translates to CASSQETVGYTF.

The table lists this clone with a few counts. The chain couples TRBV28 to TRBJ2-7; 10 bases are a match to TRBD2. Germline V lookup: CDR1 MDHEN, CDR2 SYDVKM. The length of the CDR3 is 14 residues. The CDR3 coding sequence is TGTGGCTCCTCCAGGACTAGCGGAACCTACGAGCAGTACTTC. Translating it yields CGSSRTSGTYEQYF.

The rearrangement uses TRBV6-5 and TRBJ2-1, with TRBD1 identical over 9 bases. V lost 2 bases to trimming and J lost 4 bases; unmatched junction nucleotides: 3. The CDR3 spans 15 residues. Germline CDR1 and CDR2: MNHEY and SVGAGI. Here the CDR3 reads CASSYETGGYNEQFF. CDR3 sequence (DNA): TGTGCCAGCAGTTACGAGACAGGGGGTTACAATGAGCAGTTCTTC.

The rearrangement uses TRBV5-6 and TRBJ1-1; 8 positions agree with TRBD1. The CDR3 covers 18 residues. V dropped 4 bases and J dropped 0; count of bases not matched to a gene: 14. The germline CDR1 and CDR2 sequences are SGHDT and YYEEEE. CDR3 DNA sequence: TGTGCCAGCAGCCTACCCTTGAGGACAGGGAGGCTGAACACTGAAGCTTTCTTT. It codes for CASSLPLRTGRLNTEAFF.

This clone was observed at least ten times. The chain employs TRBV5-1 and TRBJ1-6; no firm D call. CDR1 is SGHRS and CDR2 is YFSETQ in the germline V gene. V was cut by 4 bases and J by 1 base, with 9 bases left in between. The CDR3 runs to 15 residues. CDR3 region: CASSDARSYNSPLHF. The CDR3 bases are TGCGCCAGCAGCGATGCACGGTCCTATAATTCACCCCTCCACTTT. Looking up the rest from reference TRBV5-1 and TRBJ1-6 gives the full variable domain: KAGVTQTPRYLIKTRGQQVTLSCSPISGHRSVSWYQQTPGQGLQFLFEYFSETQRNKGNFPGRFSGRQFSNSRSEMNVSTLELGDSALYLCASSDARSYNSPLHFGNGTRLTVT.

The V gene is TRBV5-1, the J gene TRBJ2-5; 7 bases are a match to TRBD2. The V segment lost 2 bases and the J segment 4 bases; nucleotides outside the gene matches: 2. The length of the CDR3 is 13 residues. Germline lookup yields CDR1 SGHRS and CDR2 YFSETQ. Here the CDR3 reads CASSLAGPETQYF. The DNA of the CDR3 is TGCGCCAGCAGCTTAGCGGGGCCAGAGACCCAGTACTTC.

The gene calls are TRBV2 and TRBJ1-1; no clear D gene. This CDR3 comprises 12 residues. Germline V CDR1 and CDR2: SNHLY, FYNNEI. The ends were cut back, 6 bases at V and 2 bases at J, with 7 bases in the middle. The CDR3 region is CASSRRNTEAFF. The CDR3 nucleotides are TGTGCCAGCAGCAGGCGAAACACTGAAGCTTTCTTT.